Presented here are 32 T cell receptor beta chains from one specimen sequenced in a study of blood T cell repertoires in COVID-19. Measured with immunoSEQ multiplex PCR; TCRdb has only the in-frame clones, and not every one. The repertoire holds around 57,000 clones, with around 90% as singletons. Sequenced sample: peripheral blood. The source of these receptors is a woman older than 75 with COVID-19, enrolled during active disease.

The chain employs TRBV25-1 and TRBJ2-7; TRBD2 matches at 10 bases. With 3 bases clipped from V and 3 bases from J, the junction kept 8 bases outside the gene matches. This CDR3 has 16 residues. CDR1 and CDR2 (germline): MGHDK, SYGVNS. The CDR3 DNA sequence: TGTGCCAGCAGTGATTCCGCAACTAGCGGGAACTACGAGCAGTACTTC. It is translated as CASSDSATSGNYEQYF.

V and J are TRBV7-2 and TRBJ1-5; D ambiguous. CDR1 is SGHTA and CDR2 is FQGNSA in the germline V gene. V lost 1 base to trimming and J lost 4 bases, with 8 bases between them. This CDR3 has 14 residues. CDR3: CASSLDGNNQPQHF. CDR3 coding DNA: TGTGCCAGCAGCTTAGACGGGAATAATCAGCCCCAGCATTTT.

The chain links TRBV7-2 to TRBJ2-3, with D possibly being TRBD1 (7 bases). This CDR3 is built from 16 residues. Germline V gene data show CDR1 as SGHTA and CDR2 as FQGNSA. V was shortened by 4 bases and J by 5 bases, with 19 bases between the two germline ends. The CDR3 sequence is CASSSRPGGGQDTQYF. CDR3 sequence (DNA): TGTGCCAGCAGCTCCCGCCCAGGAGGGGGCCAAGATACGCAGTATTTT.

This clone has a single count. This chain uses TRBV15 with TRBJ2-3; a weak D match, TRBD2 (6 bases). Per germline, CDR1 LNHNV and CDR2 YYDKDF (reference sequence). The CDR3 consists of 15 residues. The V end was cut by 1 base, the J end by 0 bases, with 8 bases between. The DNA for the CDR3 is TGTGCCACCAGCAGAGGGGAGGTCAGCACAGATACGCAGTATTTT. It codes for CATSRGEVSTDTQYF.

The CDR3 sequence: CASTRGGLGEKLFF. In DNA form, the CDR3 reads TGTGCCAGCACCCGCGGAGGGCTGGGGGAAAAACTGTTTTTT. The chain joins TRBV6-5 to TRBJ1-4; D gene unclear. The CDR3 runs 14 residues. V was pared by 7 bases and J by 8 bases, with 17 bases between. Germline loops: CDR1 MNHEY, CDR2 SVGAGI.

The chain joins TRBV3-1 (or the pseudogene TRBV3-2) to TRBJ2-7; D is ambiguous. This CDR3 is 15 amino acids long. V gave up 1 base and J gave up 0 bases, with 10 bases separating them. Germline CDR1 reads LGHDT; CDR2 reads YNNKEL (reference sequence). This CDR3 is CASSQGLSVSYEQYF. The DNA of the CDR3 is TGTGCCAGCAGCCAAGGACTTTCCGTCTCCTACGAGCAGTACTTC.

The chain is built from TRBV7-9 and TRBJ2-7; D is possibly TRBD1 (6 bases). CDR3 size: 15 residues. In germline, CDR1 is SEHNR, CDR2 FQNEAQ (reference sequence). Trimming stripped 7 bases from V and 0 bases from J, with 16 bases between. CDR3 sequence: CASTPPDSYSYEQYF. The CDR3 DNA reads as TGTGCCAGCACCCCCCCGGACAGCTACTCCTACGAGCAGTACTTC.

The chain links TRBV10-3 to TRBJ2-7; possibly TRBD2 for D (7 bases). The V and J ends lost 7 bases and 1 base respectively, with 14 bases between them. The CDR3 runs to 14 residues. CDR1 and CDR2 from the germline V gene are ENHRY and SYGVKD. Written as DNA, the CDR3 is TGTGCCATCACCGAGGGGGGGGCATCCTACGAGCAGTACTTC. Its protein is CAITEGGASYEQYF.

The V gene is TRBV7-3, the J gene TRBJ2-1, with 11 bases lining up with TRBD2. V lost 2 bases and J lost 9; bases outside the gene matches: 9. The V gene's germline CDR1 is SGHTA and CDR2 FQGTGA. This CDR3 has 16 amino acids. CDR3 nucleotides: TGTGCCAGCAGCTTAGGGCCTAGCGGGGGGATGATTGAGCAGTTCTTC. This translates into CASSLGPSGGMIEQFF. Full variable domain (outside the CDR3, taken from reference TRBV7-3 and TRBJ2-1): GAGVSQTPSNKVTEKGKYVELRCDPISGHTALYWYRQSLGQGPEFLIYFQGTGAADDSGLPNDRFFAVRPEGSVSTLKIQRTERGDSAVYLCASSLGPSGGMIEQFFGPGTRLTVL.

The J gene is TRBJ2-3, the V gene TRBV6-5, with TRBD1 matching 9 bases. Trimming cost V 9 bases and J 0 bases; bases outside gene matches: 4. Germline lookup yields CDR1 MNHEY and CDR2 SVGAGI. This CDR3 is built from 14 residues. The CDR3 sequence is CASKQGASTDTQYF. CDR3 sequence (DNA): TGTGCCAGTAAACAGGGGGCGAGCACAGATACGCAGTATTTT.

The chain carries TRBV20-1 and TRBJ1-1; D unclear. CDR3 length equals 11 residues. The V gene lost 6 bases and the J gene lost 4 bases, with 9 bases spanning the gap. Germline values: CDR1 DFQATT, CDR2 SNEGSKA (reference sequence). The CDR3 region has the DNA TGCAGTGCCCCCGCTAGCACTGAAGCTTTCTTT. It specifies CSAPASTEAFF.

This sequence joins TRBV3-1 (or the pseudogene TRBV3-2) and TRBJ1-2; 11 nucleotides line up with TRBD1. This CDR3 contains 18 residues. V gave up 3 bases and J gave up 6 bases; unmatched junction bases: 15. Germline V gene lookup returns CDR1 LGHDT and CDR2 YNNKEL (reference sequence). This CDR3 is CASSHLPGQGGRGNGYTF. The CDR3 DNA follows: TGTGCCAGCAGCCACCTACCGGGACAGGGGGGCCGAGGCAATGGCTACACCTTC.

The chain recombines TRBV5-6 with TRBJ1-5; possibly TRBD1 for D (6 bases). CDR3 length: 15 residues. CDR1 is SGHDT and CDR2 is YYEEEE in the germline V gene. Deletions cut 0 bases from V and 4 bases from J, with 11 bases between. The CDR3 nucleotides read TGTGCCAGCAGCTTGGCCGGGACACGGAATCAGCCCCAGCATTTT. This sequence encodes CASSLAGTRNQPQHF.

The chain recombines TRBV2 with TRBJ1-4, with 7 nucleotides matching TRBD1. The germline CDR1 and CDR2 sequences are SNHLY and FYNNEI. The CDR3 loop spans 13 amino acids. The trim removed 6 bases at V and 3 bases at J, leaving 1 base unmatched. The CDR3 nucleotides read TGTGCCAGCAGGGGACAGCCTAATGAAAAACTGTTTTTT. Translation gives CASRGQPNEKLFF.

The CDR3 sequence is CASSADRVNEVGFQETQYF. The CDR3 DNA reads as TGCGCCAGCAGCGCGGACAGGGTAAATGAAGTCGGTTTCCAAGAGACCCAGTACTTC. The chain recombines TRBV5-1 with TRBJ2-5, with 8 positions matching TRBD1. Germline lookup yields CDR1 SGHRS and CDR2 YFSETQ. With 4 bases clipped from V and 1 base from J, the junction kept 18 bases outside the gene matches. CDR3 length: 19 amino acids.

This chain joins TRBV24-1 and TRBJ2-3; perhaps TRBD2 as D (5 bases). Looked up from germline, CDR1 is KGHDR and CDR2 is SFDVKD. The CDR3 covers 16 residues. Trimming removed 3 bases from V and 4 bases from J, with 16 bases in between. CDR3 in DNA: TGTGCCACCAGTGATCCCATAGGACTGGGCGCAGATACGCAGTATTTT. Translated: CATSDPIGLGADTQYF.

The chain has TRBV11-2 and TRBJ2-1; TRBD2 matches at 9 bases. V dropped 0 bases and J dropped 11; count of bases not matched to a gene: 5. CDR1 SGHAT and CDR2 FQNNGV come from the germline V gene. The CDR3 spans 14 residues. The CDR3 here is CASSLERTSEKQFF. In DNA form, the CDR3 reads TGTGCCAGCAGCTTAGAACGGACTAGCGAGAAGCAGTTCTTC.

This clone was seen once. The chain joins TRBV30 to TRBJ2-3; D is uncertain. This CDR3 is 13 amino acids long. Germline V gene sequence: CDR1 GTSNPN, CDR2 SVGIG (reference sequence). Trimming left V 1 base short and J 7 bases short, with 12 bases between. DNA of the CDR3: TGTGCCTGGAGTGAGGCTGTCGGGTATACGCAGTATTTT. It translates to CAWSEAVGYTQYF.

The V and J genes are TRBV7-6 and TRBJ1-1; TRBD1 matches 9 bases. The J segment lost 1 base and the V segment lost 5 bases, leaving 5 bases of the junction unmatched. The germline CDR1 and CDR2 sequences are SGHVS and FNYEAQ. The CDR3 is 15 residues long. The chain's CDR3 is CASSHGDRANTEAFF. For the CDR3, the DNA is TGTGCCAGCAGCCACGGGGACAGGGCGAACACTGAAGCTTTCTTT.

J is TRBJ2-7 and V is TRBV6-5; a possible D gene is TRBD2 (7 bases). The germline gives CDR1 MNHEY, CDR2 SVGAGI. V was pared by 2 bases and J by 2 bases, with 13 bases between. CDR3 size: 15 residues. The CDR3 DNA follows: TGTGCCAGCAGTTACGGAAGGGGGGGGACCTACGAGCAGTACTTC. Translation: CASSYGRGGTYEQYF.

The V call is TRBV27, the J call TRBJ1-2; possibly TRBD1 for D (5 bases). Germline CDR1 is MNHEY and CDR2 is SMNVEV (reference sequence). The CDR3 runs 15 residues. V was cut by 3 bases and J by 1 base, with 12 bases left in between. The CDR3 DNA follows: TGTGCCAGCAGTTTGGGGTTCGACAGTAACTATGGCTACACCTTC. It yields the protein CASSLGFDSNYGYTF.

The genes are TRBV6-1 and TRBJ1-6; 8 bases map to TRBD1. The CDR3 loop spans 16 amino acids. Per the germline V gene, CDR1 is MNHNS and CDR2 is SASEGT. The trim removed 3 bases at V and 7 bases at J, leaving 8 bases unmatched. The CDR3 region has the DNA TGTGCCAGCAGTGAGGTAGAGAGACAGGGGAATTCACCCCTCCACTTT. Amino acid sequence: CASSEVERQGNSPLHF.

The genes are TRBV3-1 (or the pseudogene TRBV3-2) and TRBJ2-2; 10 nucleotides agree with TRBD1. Looked up from germline, CDR1 is LGHDT and CDR2 is YNNKEL (reference sequence). The V and J ends lost 2 bases and 6 bases, in that order; junction bases with no gene match: 6. CDR3 length equals 16 residues. The CDR3 region is CASSQRTGGQAGELFF. CDR3 nucleotides: TGTGCCAGCAGCCAAAGGACAGGGGGGCAGGCCGGGGAGCTGTTTTTT.

This clone was seen once. The chain carries TRBV5-1 and TRBJ1-1; the match to TRBD1 covers 11 bases. CDR3 length: 17 residues. Germline V lookup: CDR1 SGHRS, CDR2 YFSETQ. V trimming: 0 bases; J trimming: 1 base; junction bases outside the gene matches: 5. This chain's CDR3 is CASSLGGTGGTNTEAFF. DNA for the CDR3: TGCGCCAGCAGCTTGGGAGGGACAGGGGGAACGAACACTGAAGCTTTCTTT.

J is TRBJ1-5 and V is TRBV6-5; tentatively, D is TRBD1 (6 bases). CDR1 and CDR2 from the germline V gene are MNHEY and SVGAGI. The CDR3 consists of 14 residues. V was cut by 6 bases and J by 4 bases, with 13 bases left in between. The CDR3 bases are TGTGCCAGCAGACCCATCCAGGGGAATCAGCCCCAGCATTTT. This sequence encodes CASRPIQGNQPQHF.

V gene TRBV6-5 combines with J gene TRBJ2-2; 9 bases fit TRBD1. The length of the CDR3 is 15 residues. With 6 bases clipped from V and 4 bases from J, the junction kept 6 bases outside the gene matches. CDR1 and CDR2 (germline): MNHEY, SVGAGI. In nucleotides, the CDR3 is TGTGCCAGCAGCCTAGGACAGGGGACCACCGGGGAGCTGTTTTTT. Protein sequence: CASSLGQGTTGELFF.

The chain uses TRBV14 and TRBJ2-2, with D unresolved. Trimming took 0 bases from V and 2 from J, leaving 7 bases between them. The CDR3 loop spans 15 amino acids. Germline CDR1 SGHDN, CDR2 FVKESK. This chain's CDR3 is CASSQDLRNTGELFF. DNA for the CDR3: TGTGCCAGCAGCCAAGATCTGAGAAACACCGGGGAGCTGTTTTTT.

The CDR3 nucleotides read TGTGCCACCAGCAGGGGGGGGGAAAACTATGGCTACACCTTC. Translated: CATSRGGENYGYTF. V gene TRBV15 combines with J gene TRBJ1-2; possible D gene TRBD1, 5 bases. Trimming cost V 3 bases and J 2 bases, with 10 bases left between them. Germline loops: CDR1 LNHNV, CDR2 YYDKDF (reference sequence). The CDR3 totals 14 residues.

The rearrangement uses TRBV29-1 and TRBJ2-2; D gene ambiguous. Trimming shortened V by 4 bases and J by 1 base, and 4 bases separated the two germline ends. The CDR3 consists of 12 residues. CDR1 SQVTM and CDR2 ANQGSEA come from the germline V gene. The CDR3 nucleotides read TGCAGCGTTGGACAGAACACCGGGGAGCTGTTTTTT. Translation gives CSVGQNTGELFF.

The chain uses TRBV11-1 and TRBJ2-7; 8 nucleotides agree with TRBD1. This CDR3 contains 15 residues. The germline V gene encodes CDR1 SGHAT and CDR2 FQDESV (reference sequence). Trimming removed 5 bases from V and 1 base from J; junction bases left unmatched: 7. The chain's CDR3 is CASSHRDRFSYEQYF. In DNA, the CDR3 is TGTGCCAGCAGCCACCGGGACAGGTTTTCCTACGAGCAGTACTTC.

In this sample, this clone turned up once. The chain has TRBV4-1 and TRBJ2-2, with 9 positions matching TRBD1. The CDR3 extends over 18 amino acids. Germline-derived CDR1 and CDR2 are MGHRA and YSYEKL. The trim removed 3 bases at V and 5 bases at J, leaving 13 bases unmatched. The CDR3 protein is CASSHVTRGQGKTGELFF. The CDR3 DNA reads TGCGCCAGCAGCCACGTGACGCGGGGACAGGGTAAAACCGGGGAGCTGTTTTTT.

V gene TRBV27 combines with J gene TRBJ1-4, with D possibly being TRBD1 (6 bases). There are 15 residues in the CDR3. Germline V gene sequence: CDR1 MNHEY, CDR2 SMNVEV (reference sequence). V was clipped by 6 bases and J by 11 bases, with 22 bases between them. The CDR3 nucleotides read TGTGCCAGCAGCAGAGACACAGGGCCCTTAACGAAACTGTTTTTT. Its translation: CASSRDTGPLTKLFF.